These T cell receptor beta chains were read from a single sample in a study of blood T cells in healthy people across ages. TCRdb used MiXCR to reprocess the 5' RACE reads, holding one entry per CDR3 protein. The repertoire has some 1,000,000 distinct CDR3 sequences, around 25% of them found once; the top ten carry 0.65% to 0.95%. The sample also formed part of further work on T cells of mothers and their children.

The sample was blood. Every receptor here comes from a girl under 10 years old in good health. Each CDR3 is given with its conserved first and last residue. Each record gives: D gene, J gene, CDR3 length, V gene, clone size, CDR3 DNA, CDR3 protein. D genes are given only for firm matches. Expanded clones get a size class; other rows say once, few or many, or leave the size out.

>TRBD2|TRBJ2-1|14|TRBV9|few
TGTGCCAGCAGCGGACTAGCGGGAGCGGATGAGCAGTTCTTC
CASSGLAGADEQFF
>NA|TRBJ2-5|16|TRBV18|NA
TGTGCCAGCTCACTCCGGGACGGGAGTCCTCAAGAGACCCAGTACTTC
CASSLRDGSPQETQYF
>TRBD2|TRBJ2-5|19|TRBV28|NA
TGTGCCAGCAGTTTAGGAGCGGGACTAGCGGGCAGGGAGTCGGAGACCCAGTACTTC
CASSLGAGLAGRESETQYF
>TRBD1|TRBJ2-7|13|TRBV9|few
TGTGCCAGCAGCGTAGGGGGACAGGGAGAGCAGTACTTC
CASSVGGQGEQYF
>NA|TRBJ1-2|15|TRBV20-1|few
TGCAGTGCTAGAGATCGTAGGGACATTAACTATGGCTACACCTTC
CSARDRRDINYGYTF
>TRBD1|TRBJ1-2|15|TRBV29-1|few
TGCAGCGTCACCACACCCCCGGGACAGGGAGACGACTACACCTTC
CSVTTPPGQGDDYTF
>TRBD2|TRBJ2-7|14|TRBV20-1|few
TGCAGTGCCCGCCCCCCGGGACTAGCGGGCGAGCAGTACTTC
CSARPPGLAGEQYF
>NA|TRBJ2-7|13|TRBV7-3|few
TGTGCCAGCAGCTTGTCGTGGGGGGCCGAGCAGTACTTC
CASSLSWGAEQYF
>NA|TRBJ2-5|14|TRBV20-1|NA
TGCAGAGCTAGGTCTATCGAGGACCGTATAGCCCAGTACTTC
CRARSIEDRIAQYF
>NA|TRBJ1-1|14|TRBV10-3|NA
TGTGCCATCAGTGAAGGTCCGACGAACACTGAAGCTTTCTTT
CAISEGPTNTEAFF
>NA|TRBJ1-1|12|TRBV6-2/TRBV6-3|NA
TGTGCCAGCAGTTACTCAAGAACTGAAGCTTTCTTT
CASSYSRTEAFF
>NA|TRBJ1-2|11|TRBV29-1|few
TGCAGCGTTACAGCGATTTATGGCTACACCTTC
CSVTAIYGYTF
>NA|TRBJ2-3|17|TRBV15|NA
TGTGCCACCAGCGGACGCCGGGATCCTGGGCCCGCAGATACGCAGTATTTT
CATSGRRDPGPADTQYF